The rows below give T cell receptor beta chains drawn from one sample of a study of memory CD4+ T cells and cytomegalovirus serostatus. TCRdb's copy holds only in-frame clones and misses some; the assay was immunoSEQ multiplex PCR. The data show over 40,000 clones, roughly 77% seen once. The sequencing input was memory CD4+ T cells from blood. Every receptor here comes from an adult in good health and CMV-seronegative. Both conserved end residues are part of each CDR3. D genes are given only for firm matches. The size entry is marked missing in some rows and otherwise reads once, few, many or a size class.

v_call,d_call,j_call,clone_size,cdr3_aa,cdr3_nt
TRBV5-1,TRBD1,TRBJ1-2,few,CASSLAQGAPYTF,TGCGCCAGCAGCTTGGCCCAGGGGGCACCTTACACCTTC
TRBV19,.,TRBJ2-2,few,CASSITSNTGELFF,TGTGCCAGTAGTATAACGTCGAACACCGGGGAGCTGTTTTTT
TRBV30,.,TRBJ1-5,.,CAWSAQTGNQPQHF,TGTGCCTGGAGTGCCCAGACAGGAAACCAGCCCCAGCATTTT
TRBV12-2,.,TRBJ1-6,.,CASRLAGQPPLHF,TGTGCAAGTCGCTTAGCAGGACAGCCACCCCTCCACTTT
TRBV5-1,.,TRBJ2-3,.,CASSKGGRTDTQYF,TGCGCCAGCAGCAAGGGGGGCCGCACAGATACGCAGTATTTT
TRBV7-9,.,TRBJ2-7,.,CASSHRPADNSYEQYF,TGTGCCAGCAGCCACCGTCCGGCGGATAATTCCTACGAGCAGTACTTC
TRBV28,TRBD1,TRBJ1-2,.,CASRQGVGYTF,TGTGCCAGCAGACAGGGGGTGGGCTACACCTTC
TRBV2,.,TRBJ1-5,.,CASSDTNSNQPQHF,TGTGCCAGCAGTGATACGAATAGCAATCAGCCCCAGCATTTT
TRBV6-6,.,TRBJ2-6,once,CASSSASGANVLTF,TGTGCCAGCAGTAGCGCCTCTGGGGCCAACGTCCTGACTTTC
TRBV5-4,TRBD2,TRBJ2-6,few,CASSLREAGANVLTF,TGTGCCAGCAGCTTGCGGGAGGCTGGGGCCAACGTCCTGACTTTC
TRBV30,.,TRBJ1-6,.,CAWSEGLSYNSPLHF,TGTGCCTGGAGTGAGGGGCTCTCCTATAATTCACCCCTCCACTTT
TRBV6-5,.,TRBJ2-1,.,CASSYRSPPHEQFF,TGTGCCAGCAGTTACCGGTCTCCCCCCCATGAGCAGTTCTTC
TRBV5-6,TRBD1,TRBJ1-1,.,CASSWGQGNTEAFF,TGTGCCAGCAGCTGGGGACAGGGCAACACTGAAGCTTTCTTT
TRBV5-4,TRBD1,TRBJ2-5,.,CASSRPGQGATQYF,TGTGCCAGCAGCAGACCGGGACAGGGAGCGACCCAGTACTTC
TRBV15,.,TRBJ2-7,.,CATSRKGGSGQYF,TGTGCCACCAGCAGAAAGGGGGGTTCAGGGCAGTACTTC
TRBV10-3,TRBD2,TRBJ2-3,.,CAIRDHSGGNTQYF,TGTGCCATCAGGGATCATAGCGGGGGCAATACGCAGTATTTT
TRBV12-5,.,TRBJ1-1,.,CASGIPYSAGMNTEAFF,TGTGCTAGTGGGATCCCCTACTCGGCAGGAATGAACACTGAAGCTTTCTTT
TRBV10-3,.,TRBJ2-3,.,CAIRTPGWDTQYF,TGTGCCATCAGGACCCCCGGGTGGGATACGCAGTATTTT
TRBV2,.,TRBJ1-5,.,CASRGNRNSNQPQHF,TGTGCCAGCAGGGGTAATAGGAATAGCAATCAGCCCCAGCATTTT
TRBV9,.,TRBJ2-1,.,CASSGLQRGSRYNEQFF,TGTGCCAGCAGCGGACTCCAACGGGGGAGTAGATACAATGAGCAGTTCTTC
TRBV7-2,.,TRBJ1-2,.,CASSPGQRSYGYTF,TGTGCCAGCAGCCCCGGACAGCGAAGCTATGGCTACACCTTC
TRBV9,.,TRBJ1-3,.,CASSAGTFGGNTIYF,TGTGCCAGCAGCGCCGGGACGTTTGGTGGAAACACCATATATTTT
TRBV27,.,TRBJ1-5,.,CASSSRRGGQPQHF,TGTGCCAGCAGTTCCCGGAGGGGTGGCCAGCCCCAGCATTTT
TRBV10-2,.,TRBJ1-2,.,CATGVDLYGYTF,TGCGCCACCGGAGTAGACCTCTATGGCTACACCTTC
TRBV19,TRBD1,TRBJ1-2,.,CASSIISGTVYGYTF,TGTGCCAGTAGTATTATTTCCGGGACAGTATATGGCTACACCTTC
TRBV10-3,TRBD2,TRBJ2-7,.,CAISDRRAGGYEQYF,TGTGCCATCAGTGATCGCAGGGCGGGAGGGTACGAGCAGTACTTC
TRBV7-9,.,TRBJ1-1,few,CASSLERVVLDEAFF,TGTGCCAGCAGCTTAGAACGGGTGGTCCTGGATGAAGCTTTCTTT
TRBV5-1,.,TRBJ1-2,.,CASSLRQDAYGYTF,TGCGCCAGCAGCTTGCGGCAGGATGCCTATGGCTACACCTTC
TRBV19,.,TRBJ1-6,.,CASSITRDKISPLHF,TGTGCCAGTAGTATAACCCGGGACAAGATTTCACCCCTCCACTTT
TRBV7-2,.,TRBJ2-3,once,CASSSYTDTQYF,TGTGCCAGCAGCTCGTACACAGATACGCAGTATTTT
TRBV2,.,TRBJ1-5,few,CASTTEGAGNNQPQHF,TGTGCCAGCACGACTGAAGGAGCCGGGAACAATCAGCCCCAGCATTTT
TRBV10-3,.,TRBJ1-6,.,CATQVTVLGNSPLHF,TGTGCCACTCAGGTTACGGTTTTGGGTAATTCACCCCTCCACTTT
TRBV6-1,.,TRBJ2-7,.,CASSERAGPYEQYF,TGTGCCAGCAGTGAAAGAGCAGGGCCGTACGAGCAGTACTTC
TRBV13,TRBD2,TRBJ2-2,.,CASSQTSGVRTGELFF,TGTGCCAGCAGCCAAACTAGCGGGGTTCGAACCGGGGAGCTGTTTTTT
TRBV19,.,TRBJ2-3,.,CASSMQGTDTQYF,TGTGCCAGTAGTATGCAGGGCACAGATACGCAGTATTTT
TRBV7-3,.,TRBJ2-7,.,CASSTWKAYEQYF,TGTGCCAGCAGCACCTGGAAAGCCTACGAGCAGTACTTC
TRBV4-1,TRBD2,TRBJ2-5,once,CASSQGASGGVETQYF,TGCGCCAGCAGCCAAGGCGCTAGCGGGGGGGTAGAGACCCAGTACTTC
TRBV27,.,TRBJ1-6,.,CASSLGVGNSPLHF,TGTGCCAGCAGCCTGGGGGTGGGCAATTCACCCCTCCACTTT
TRBV18,TRBD1,TRBJ1-2,once,CASSPSMTGDYGYTF,TGTGCCAGCTCACCATCAATGACAGGGGACTATGGCTACACCTTC
TRBV21-1,.,TRBJ1-1,.,CASSGKLYTIRTEAFF,TGTGCCAGCAGTGGGAAACTCTACACAATTCGCACTGAAGCTTTCTTT
TRBV5-6,.,TRBJ1-2,.,CASSDYRDYGYTF,TGTGCCAGCAGCGACTACAGGGACTATGGCTACACCTTC
TRBV28,.,TRBJ1-2,.,CASSPSWNHGYTF,TGTGCCAGCAGTCCCAGCTGGAACCATGGCTACACCTTC
TRBV2,.,TRBJ2-1,.,CALSSYNEQFF,TGTGCCCTGAGCTCCTACAATGAGCAGTTCTTC
TRBV6-6,TRBD1,TRBJ1-4,.,CASSDFTGGSGEKLFF,TGTGCCAGCAGCGACTTTACAGGGGGGTCGGGTGAAAAACTGTTTTTT
TRBV15,.,TRBJ2-5,.,CATSPRETQYF,TGTGCCACCAGCCCGCGAGAGACCCAGTACTTC
TRBV30,TRBD1,TRBJ1-2,few,CAWSRDRPLGYTF,TGTGCCTGGAGTAGGGACAGGCCTCTTGGCTACACCTTC
TRBV30,.,TRBJ2-3,once,CAWSDGQSTDTQYF,TGTGCCTGGAGCGACGGACAGAGCACAGATACGCAGTATTTT
TRBV7-3,TRBD1,TRBJ2-3,.,CASSRDRGTDTQYF,TGTGCCAGCAGCCGGGACAGGGGGACAGATACGCAGTATTTT
TRBV7-6,.,TRBJ2-1,.,CASSSLDGNEQFF,TGTGCCAGCAGCTCTCTCGACGGGAATGAGCAGTTCTTC